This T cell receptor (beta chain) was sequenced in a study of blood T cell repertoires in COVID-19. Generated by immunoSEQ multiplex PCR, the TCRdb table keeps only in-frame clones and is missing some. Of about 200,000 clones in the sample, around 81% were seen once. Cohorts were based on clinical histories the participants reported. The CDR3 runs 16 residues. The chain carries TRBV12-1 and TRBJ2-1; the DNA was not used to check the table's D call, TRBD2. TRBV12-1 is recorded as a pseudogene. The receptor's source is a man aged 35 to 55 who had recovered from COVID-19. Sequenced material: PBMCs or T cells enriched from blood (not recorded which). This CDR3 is CASSPIAGGSYNEQFF. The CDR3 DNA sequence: TGTGCCAGCAGCCCTATAGCGGGGGGCTCCTACAATGAGCAGTTCTTC.